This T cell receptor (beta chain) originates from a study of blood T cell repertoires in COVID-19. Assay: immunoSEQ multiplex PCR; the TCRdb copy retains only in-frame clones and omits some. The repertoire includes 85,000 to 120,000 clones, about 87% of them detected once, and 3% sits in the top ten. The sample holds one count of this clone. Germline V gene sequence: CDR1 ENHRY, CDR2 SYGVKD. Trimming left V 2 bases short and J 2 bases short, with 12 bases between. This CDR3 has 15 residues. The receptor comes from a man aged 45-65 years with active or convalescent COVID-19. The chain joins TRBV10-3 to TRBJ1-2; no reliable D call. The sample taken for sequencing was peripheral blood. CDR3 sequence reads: CAISEGETANYGYTF. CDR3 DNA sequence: TGTGCCATCAGTGAGGGGGAGACTGCCAACTATGGCTACACCTTC.